The present TCR beta chain was sequenced within a study of blood T cell repertoires in COVID-19. Overall study: COVID-19 samples from acute and convalescent phases originated in the United States, Italy and Spain. The analysed material was cDNA or gDNA that came from T cells, B-cell-depleted T cells, or PBMCs.

Authors' analysis steps: Estimation of nucleated cell counts was performed using reference gene primer amplification. Using immunoSEQ multiplex PCR, the repertoire was profiled, and TCRdb retains in-frame clones only, with some absent. V, J and clone size are taken as reported in that table, and D and trimming were inferred from the DNA itself. The table lists some 100,000 clones, 84% of them singletons. Comment on this clone: This same CDR3 is encoded by further DNA sequences in the sample.

This CDR3 spans 14 amino acids. With V trimmed by 5 bases and J by 1 base, 4 bases remained unmatched. The germline gives CDR1 SGHRS, CDR2 YFSETQ. The sequenced sample consisted of peripheral blood. The receptor comes from a woman between 45 and 60 years old with acute or convalescent COVID-19. V and J are TRBV5-1 and TRBJ1-1; 8 bases agree with TRBD1. The CDR3 DNA reads TGCGCCAGCAGTGCCGGGACAGGGAACACTGAAGCTTTCTTT. It specifies CASSAGTGNTEAFF.